This TCR beta chain was obtained from a study of T cell responses to AZD1222 COVID-19 vaccine. This CDR3 is 16 amino acids long. The junction had 7 bases not matched to a gene; V was cut back by 1 base and J by 5 bases. Germline CDR1 reads LNHDA; CDR2 reads SQIVND (reference sequence). Data came from immunoSEQ multiplex PCR; TCRdb stores just in-frame clones and leaves some out. The sample lists roughly 120,000 clones, approximately 85% seen once, with 5% to 7% in the top ten. V usage is TRBV19 and J usage is TRBJ2-3; 9 nucleotides align to TRBD1. The sample was peripheral blood, taken on day 0 of AZD1222 vaccination. This TCR was recovered from an adult in good health. In DNA, the CDR3 is TGTGCCAGTAGTATAGCTGCCGGGACAGGGCTAGATACGCAGTATTTT. It is translated as CASSIAAGTGLDTQYF.